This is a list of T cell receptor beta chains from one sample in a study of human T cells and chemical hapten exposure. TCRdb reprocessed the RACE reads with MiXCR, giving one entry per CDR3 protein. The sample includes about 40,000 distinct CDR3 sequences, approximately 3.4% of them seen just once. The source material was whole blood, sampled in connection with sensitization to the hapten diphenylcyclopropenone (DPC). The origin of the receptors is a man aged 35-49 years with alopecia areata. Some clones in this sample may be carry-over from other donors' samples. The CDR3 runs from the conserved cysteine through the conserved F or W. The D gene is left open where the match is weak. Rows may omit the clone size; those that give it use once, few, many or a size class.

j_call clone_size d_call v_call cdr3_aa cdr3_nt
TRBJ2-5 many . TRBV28 CASSRLLETQYF TGTGCCAGCAGTCGCCTGTTAGAGACCCAGTACTTC
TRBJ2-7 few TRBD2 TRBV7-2 CASSSAGAREQYF TGTGCCAGCAGCTCAGCGGGAGCCCGCGAGCAGTACTTC
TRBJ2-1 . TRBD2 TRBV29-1 CSVGGLAGGPLEQFF TGCAGCGTTGGCGGACTAGCGGGAGGGCCCTTGGAGCAGTTCTTC
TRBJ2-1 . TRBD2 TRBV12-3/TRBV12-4 CAVMSGIYNEQFF TGTGCCGTTATGAGCGGGATATACAATGAGCAGTTCTTC
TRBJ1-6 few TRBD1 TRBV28 CASSLTGWDRGSPLHF TGTGCCAGCAGTTTAACTGGTTGGGACAGGGGCTCACCCCTCCACTTT
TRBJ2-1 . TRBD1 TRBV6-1 CASSALPGQGNNEQFF TGTGCCAGCAGTGCCCTCCCAGGACAGGGGAACAATGAGCAGTTCTTC
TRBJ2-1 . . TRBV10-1 CASSGTSWEQFF TGCGCCAGCAGCGGCACTAGCTGGGAGCAGTTCTTC
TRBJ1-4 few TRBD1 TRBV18 CASSPYGTVEKLFF TGTGCCAGCTCACCATATGGGACAGTTGAAAAACTGTTTTTT
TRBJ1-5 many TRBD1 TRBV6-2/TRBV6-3 CASSEPQGGNQPQHF TGTGCCAGCAGTGAGCCGCAGGGGGGCAATCAGCCCCAGCATTTT
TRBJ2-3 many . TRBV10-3 CAISESTGTRGGDTQYF TGTGCCATCAGTGAATCTACCGGGACTCGCGGAGGAGATACGCAGTATTTT
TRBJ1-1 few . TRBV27 CASKKVWDTEAFF TGTGCCAGCAAGAAAGTTTGGGACACTGAAGCTTTCTTT
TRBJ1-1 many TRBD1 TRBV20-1 CSAWDRGVPEAFF TGCAGTGCTTGGGACAGGGGAGTGCCTGAAGCTTTCTTT
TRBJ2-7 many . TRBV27 CASSTIRQNPSSYEQYF TGTGCCAGCAGTACAATTAGACAAAACCCCTCCTCCTACGAGCAGTACTTC
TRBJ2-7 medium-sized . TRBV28 CASSPMHEQYF TGTGCCAGCAGTCCCATGCACGAGCAGTACTTC
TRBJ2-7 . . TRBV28 CASKIGVAYEQYF TGTGCCAGCAAAATAGGGGTCGCCTACGAGCAGTACTTC
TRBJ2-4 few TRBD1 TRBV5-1 CASSFGTGVQPRKNIQYF TGCGCCAGCAGCTTTGGGACAGGAGTCCAGCCCCGCAAAAACATTCAGTACTTC
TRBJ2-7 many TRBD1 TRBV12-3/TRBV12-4 CASSFEGTGSYEQYF TGTGCCAGCAGTTTTGAGGGGACAGGGAGCTACGAGCAGTACTTC
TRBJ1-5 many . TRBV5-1 CASSPDGEEGQPQHF TGCGCCAGCAGCCCCGACGGAGAGGAGGGTCAGCCCCAGCATTTT
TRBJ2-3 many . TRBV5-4 CASSLVSGTDTQYF TGTGCCAGCAGCTTGGTTAGCGGAACAGATACGCAGTATTTT
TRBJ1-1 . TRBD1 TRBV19 CASSIGGGYTEAFF TGTGCCAGTAGTATCGGAGGGGGCTATACTGAAGCTTTCTTT